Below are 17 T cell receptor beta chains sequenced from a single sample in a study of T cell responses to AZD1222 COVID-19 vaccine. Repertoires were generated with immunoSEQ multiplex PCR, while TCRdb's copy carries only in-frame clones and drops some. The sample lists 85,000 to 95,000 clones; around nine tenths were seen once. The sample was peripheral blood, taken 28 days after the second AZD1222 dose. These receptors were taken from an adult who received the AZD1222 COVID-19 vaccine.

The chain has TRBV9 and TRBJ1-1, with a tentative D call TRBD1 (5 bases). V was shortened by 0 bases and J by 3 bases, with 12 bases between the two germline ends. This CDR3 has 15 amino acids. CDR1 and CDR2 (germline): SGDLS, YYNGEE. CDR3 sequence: CASSVEAGGDTEAFF. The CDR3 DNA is TGTGCCAGCAGCGTAGAGGCGGGGGGGGACACTGAAGCTTTCTTT. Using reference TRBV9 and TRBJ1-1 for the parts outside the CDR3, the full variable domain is DSGVTQTPKHLITATGQRVTLRCSPRSGDLSVYWYQQSLDQGLQFLIQYYNGEERAKGNILERFSAQQFPDLHSELNLSSLELGDSALYFCASSVEAGGDTEAFFGQGTRLTVV.

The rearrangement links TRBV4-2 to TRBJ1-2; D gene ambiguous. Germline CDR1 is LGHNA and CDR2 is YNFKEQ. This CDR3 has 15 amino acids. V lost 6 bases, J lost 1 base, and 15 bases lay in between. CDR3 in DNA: TGTGCCAGCAGATCTAAGGGAACACTTAACTATGGCTACACCTTC. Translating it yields CASRSKGTLNYGYTF.

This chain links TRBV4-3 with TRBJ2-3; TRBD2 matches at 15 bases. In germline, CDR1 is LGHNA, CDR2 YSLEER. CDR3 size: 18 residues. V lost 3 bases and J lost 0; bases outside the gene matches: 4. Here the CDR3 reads CASSHGLAGGSSTDTQYF. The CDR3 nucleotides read TGCGCCAGCAGCCACGGACTAGCGGGGGGGTCTAGCACAGATACGCAGTATTTT.

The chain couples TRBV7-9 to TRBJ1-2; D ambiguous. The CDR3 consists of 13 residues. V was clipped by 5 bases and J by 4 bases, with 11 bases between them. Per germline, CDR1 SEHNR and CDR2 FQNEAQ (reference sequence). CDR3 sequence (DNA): TGTGCCAGCAGCGAACTCGTAATCTATGGCTACACCTTC. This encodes CASSELVIYGYTF.

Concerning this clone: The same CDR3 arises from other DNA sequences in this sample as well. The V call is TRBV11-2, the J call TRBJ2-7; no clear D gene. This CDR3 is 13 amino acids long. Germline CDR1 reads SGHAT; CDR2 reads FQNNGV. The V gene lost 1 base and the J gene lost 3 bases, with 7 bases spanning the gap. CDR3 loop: CASSLARNYEQYF. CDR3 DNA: TGTGCCAGCAGCTTAGCGCGAAACTACGAGCAGTACTTC.

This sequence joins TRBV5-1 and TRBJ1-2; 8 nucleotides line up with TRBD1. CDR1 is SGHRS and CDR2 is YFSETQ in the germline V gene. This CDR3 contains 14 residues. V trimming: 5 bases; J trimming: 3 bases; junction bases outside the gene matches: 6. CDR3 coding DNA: TGCGCCAGCAGATGGACAGGGATGGACTATGGCTACACCTTC. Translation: CASRWTGMDYGYTF.

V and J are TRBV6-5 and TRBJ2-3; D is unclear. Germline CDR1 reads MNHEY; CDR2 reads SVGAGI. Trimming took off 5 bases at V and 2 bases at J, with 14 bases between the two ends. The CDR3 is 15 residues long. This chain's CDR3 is CASSPRGSFTDTQYF. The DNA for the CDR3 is TGTGCCAGCAGTCCCCGAGGATCCTTCACAGATACGCAGTATTTT.

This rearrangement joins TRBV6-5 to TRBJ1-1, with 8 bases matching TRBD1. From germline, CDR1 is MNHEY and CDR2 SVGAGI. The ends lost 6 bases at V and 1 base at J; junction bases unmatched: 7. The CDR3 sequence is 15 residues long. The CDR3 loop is CASSSTTGGNTEAFF. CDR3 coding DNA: TGTGCCAGCAGCAGCACCACAGGGGGGAACACTGAAGCTTTCTTT.

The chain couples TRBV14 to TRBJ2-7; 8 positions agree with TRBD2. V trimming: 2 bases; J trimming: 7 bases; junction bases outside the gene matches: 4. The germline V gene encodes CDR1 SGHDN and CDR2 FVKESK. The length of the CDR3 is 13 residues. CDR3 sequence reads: CASSQSSGGEQYF. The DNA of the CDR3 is TGTGCCAGCAGCCAATCGAGCGGGGGTGAGCAGTACTTC.

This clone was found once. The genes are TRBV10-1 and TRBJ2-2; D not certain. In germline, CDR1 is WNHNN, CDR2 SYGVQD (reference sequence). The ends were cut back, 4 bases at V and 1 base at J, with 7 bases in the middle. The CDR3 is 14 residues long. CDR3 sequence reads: CASSGWGNTGELFF. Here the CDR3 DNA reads TGCGCCAGCAGTGGCTGGGGGAACACCGGGGAGCTGTTTTTT.

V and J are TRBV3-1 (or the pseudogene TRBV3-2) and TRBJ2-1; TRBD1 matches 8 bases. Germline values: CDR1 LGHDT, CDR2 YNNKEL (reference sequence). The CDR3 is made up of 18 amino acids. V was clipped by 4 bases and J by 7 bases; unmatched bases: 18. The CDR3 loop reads CASSLHLDRARGGNEQFF. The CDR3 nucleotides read TGTGCCAGCAGCCTCCACTTGGACAGGGCTAGGGGTGGGAATGAGCAGTTCTTC.

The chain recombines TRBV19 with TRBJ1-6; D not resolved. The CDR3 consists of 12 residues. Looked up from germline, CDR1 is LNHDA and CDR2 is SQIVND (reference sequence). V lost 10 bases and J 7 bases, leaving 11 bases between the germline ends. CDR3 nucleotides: TGTGCCACCAGAAAAGAGAATTCACCCCTCCACTTT. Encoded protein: CATRKENSPLHF.

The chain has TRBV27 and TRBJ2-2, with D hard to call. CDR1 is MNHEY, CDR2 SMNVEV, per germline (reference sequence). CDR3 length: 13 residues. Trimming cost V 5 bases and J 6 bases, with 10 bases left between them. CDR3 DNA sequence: TGTGCCAGCAGTAAGTCAGTACCCGGGGAGCTGTTTTTT. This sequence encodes CASSKSVPGELFF.

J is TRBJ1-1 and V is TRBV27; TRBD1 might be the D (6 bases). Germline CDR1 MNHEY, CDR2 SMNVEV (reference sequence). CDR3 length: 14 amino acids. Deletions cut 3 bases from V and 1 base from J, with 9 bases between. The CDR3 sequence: CASSFLDRNTEAFF. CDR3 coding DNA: TGTGCCAGCAGTTTTCTGGACAGGAACACTGAAGCTTTCTTT.

CDR3 region: CASSASRQGKLDGYTF. Written as DNA, the CDR3 is TGTGCCAGCAGCGCTTCCCGACAGGGGAAGTTGGATGGCTACACCTTC. J is TRBJ1-2 and V is TRBV9; TRBD1 agrees at 8 bases. CDR1 is SGDLS, CDR2 YYNGEE, per germline. After removal of 3 bases from V and 6 bases from J, the junction contained 13 bases not matched to a gene. This CDR3 is built from 16 residues.

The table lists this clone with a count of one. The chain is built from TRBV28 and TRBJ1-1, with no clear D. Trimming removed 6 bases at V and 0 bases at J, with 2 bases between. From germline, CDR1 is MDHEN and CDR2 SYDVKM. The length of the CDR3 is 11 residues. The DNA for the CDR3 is TGTGCCAGCAGCATGAACACTGAAGCTTTCTTT. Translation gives CASSMNTEAFF.

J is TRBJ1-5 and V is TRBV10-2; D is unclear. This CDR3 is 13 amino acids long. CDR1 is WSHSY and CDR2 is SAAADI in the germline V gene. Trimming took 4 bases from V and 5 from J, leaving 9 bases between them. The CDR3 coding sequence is TGCGCCAGCAGTGGGAGGTTTGATCAGCCCCAGCATTTT. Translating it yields CASSGRFDQPQHF.